The clone carrying this T cell receptor beta chain was found a few times. This entry is derived from a study of type 1 and type 2 diabetes patients. Whole-study context: The whole study generated approximately 19 million paired-end reads.

V was cut by 6 bases and J by 6 bases, with 5 bases left in between. This CDR3 is built from 11 residues. Germline CDR1 MNHEY, CDR2 SMNVEV (reference sequence). Amplification started from genomic DNA. A primer set of 30 forward and 13 reverse primers amplified the CDR3. Using its own MiXCR run on the multiplex PCR reads, TCRdb lists one record per CDR3 protein. The sample lists fewer than 350,000 distinct CDR3 sequences, 45% to 60% seen once, with about 13% in the top ten. V is TRBV27 and J is TRBJ2-2; no clear D. The sample comprised peripheral blood mononuclear cells (PBMCs). This TCR was recovered from a man aged 18 to 30 with type 2 diabetes. For the CDR3, the DNA is TGTGCCAGCAGCACATCCGGGGAGCTGTTTTTT. Protein product: CASSTSGELFF.